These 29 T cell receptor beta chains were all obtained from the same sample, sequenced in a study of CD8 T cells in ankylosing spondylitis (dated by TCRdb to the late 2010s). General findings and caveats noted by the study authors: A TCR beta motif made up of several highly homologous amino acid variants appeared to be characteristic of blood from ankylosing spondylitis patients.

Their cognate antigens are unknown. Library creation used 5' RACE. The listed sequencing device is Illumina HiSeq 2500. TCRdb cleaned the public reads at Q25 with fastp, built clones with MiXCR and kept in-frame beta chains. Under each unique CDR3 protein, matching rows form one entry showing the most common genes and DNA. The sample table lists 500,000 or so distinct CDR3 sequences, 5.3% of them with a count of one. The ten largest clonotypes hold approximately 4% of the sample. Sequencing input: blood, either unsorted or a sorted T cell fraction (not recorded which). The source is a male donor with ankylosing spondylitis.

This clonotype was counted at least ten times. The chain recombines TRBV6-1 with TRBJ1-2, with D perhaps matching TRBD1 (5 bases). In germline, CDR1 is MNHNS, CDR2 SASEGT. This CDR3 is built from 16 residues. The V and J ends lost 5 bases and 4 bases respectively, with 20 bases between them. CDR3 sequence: CASSRNRGTAGYGYTF. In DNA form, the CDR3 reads TGTGCCAGCAGTCGAAATAGGGGTACCGCGGGCTATGGCTACACCTTC.

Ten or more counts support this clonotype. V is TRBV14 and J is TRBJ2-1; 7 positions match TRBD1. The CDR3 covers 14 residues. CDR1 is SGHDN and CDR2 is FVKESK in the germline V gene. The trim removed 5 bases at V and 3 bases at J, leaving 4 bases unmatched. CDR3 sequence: CASSSGQIYNEQFF. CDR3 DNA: TGTGCCAGCAGCTCGGGACAGATCTACAATGAGCAGTTCTTC. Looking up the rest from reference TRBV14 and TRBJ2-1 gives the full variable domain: EAGVTQFPSHSVIEKGQTVTLRCDPISGHDNLYWYRRVMGKEIKFLLHFVKESKQDESGMPNNRFLAERTGGTYSTLKVQPAELEDSGVYFCASSSGQIYNEQFFGPGTRLTVL.

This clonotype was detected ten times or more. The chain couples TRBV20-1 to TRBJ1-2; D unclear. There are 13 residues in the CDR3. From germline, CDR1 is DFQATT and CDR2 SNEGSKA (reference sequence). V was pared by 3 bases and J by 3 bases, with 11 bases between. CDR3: CSASGRQDYGYTF. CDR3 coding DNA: TGCAGTGCTAGTGGGCGGCAGGACTATGGCTACACCTTC.

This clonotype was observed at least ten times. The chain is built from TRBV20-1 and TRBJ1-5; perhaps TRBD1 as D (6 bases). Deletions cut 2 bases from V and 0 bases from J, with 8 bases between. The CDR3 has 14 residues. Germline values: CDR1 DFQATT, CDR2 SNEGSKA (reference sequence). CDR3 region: CSARKGDSNQPQHF. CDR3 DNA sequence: TGCAGTGCTAGAAAGGGGGATAGCAATCAGCCCCAGCATTTT.

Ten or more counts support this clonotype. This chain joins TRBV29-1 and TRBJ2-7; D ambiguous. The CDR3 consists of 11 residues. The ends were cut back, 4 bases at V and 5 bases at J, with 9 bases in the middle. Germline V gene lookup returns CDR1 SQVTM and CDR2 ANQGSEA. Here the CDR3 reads CSVGHPNEQYF. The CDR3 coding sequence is TGCAGCGTTGGACACCCCAACGAGCAGTACTTC.

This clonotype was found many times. The CDR3 reads CASSPLGSGANVLTF. As DNA, the CDR3 is TGTGCCAGCAGTCCACTGGGATCTGGGGCCAACGTCCTGACTTTC. The chain has TRBV27 and TRBJ2-6; D is unclear. Looked up from germline, CDR1 is MNHEY and CDR2 is SMNVEV (reference sequence). V lost 5 bases and J lost 1, with 9 bases in between. The CDR3 consists of 15 residues.

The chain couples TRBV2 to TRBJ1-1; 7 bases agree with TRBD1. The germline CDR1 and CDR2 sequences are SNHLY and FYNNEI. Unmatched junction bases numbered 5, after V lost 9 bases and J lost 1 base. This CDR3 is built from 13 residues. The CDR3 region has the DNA TGTGCCAGGCCGGGACAGAGGAACACTGAAGCTTTCTTT. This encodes CARPGQRNTEAFF. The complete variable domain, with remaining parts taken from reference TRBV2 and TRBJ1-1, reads EPEVTQTPSHQVTQMGQEVILRCVPISNHLYFYWYRQILGQKVEFLVSFYNNEISEKSEIFDDQFSVERPDGSNFTLKIRSTKLEDSAMYFCARPGQRNTEAFFGQGTRLTVV.

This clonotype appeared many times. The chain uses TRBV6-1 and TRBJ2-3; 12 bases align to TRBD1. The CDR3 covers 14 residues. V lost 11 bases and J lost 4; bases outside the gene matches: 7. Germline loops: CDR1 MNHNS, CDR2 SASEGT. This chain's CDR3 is CAHGDRGRADTQYF. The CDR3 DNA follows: TGTGCCCATGGGGACAGGGGGCGAGCAGATACGCAGTATTTT.

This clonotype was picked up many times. The CDR3 here is CASKREGQTTEAFF. CDR3 bases: TGCGCCAGCAAAAGGGAAGGTCAGACCACTGAAGCTTTCTTT. V and J are TRBV5-1 and TRBJ1-1; D ambiguous. Germline V gene lookup returns CDR1 SGHRS and CDR2 YFSETQ. Trimming took off 6 bases at V and 4 bases at J, with 16 bases between the two ends. CDR3 length: 14 amino acids.

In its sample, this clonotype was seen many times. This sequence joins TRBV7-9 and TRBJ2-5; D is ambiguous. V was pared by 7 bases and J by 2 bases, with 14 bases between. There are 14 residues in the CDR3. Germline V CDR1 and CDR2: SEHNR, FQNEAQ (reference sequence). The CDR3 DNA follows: TGTGCCAGCACCCCCCGGGCGGCACAAGAGACCCAGTACTTC. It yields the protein CASTPRAAQETQYF.

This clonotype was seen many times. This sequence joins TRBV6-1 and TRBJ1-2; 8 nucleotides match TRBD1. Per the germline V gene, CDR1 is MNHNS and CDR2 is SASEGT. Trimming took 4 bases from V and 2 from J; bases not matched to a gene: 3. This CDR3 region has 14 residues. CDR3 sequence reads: CASSGGTGNYGYTF. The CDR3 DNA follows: TGTGCCAGCAGTGGTGGGACAGGCAACTATGGCTACACCTTC.

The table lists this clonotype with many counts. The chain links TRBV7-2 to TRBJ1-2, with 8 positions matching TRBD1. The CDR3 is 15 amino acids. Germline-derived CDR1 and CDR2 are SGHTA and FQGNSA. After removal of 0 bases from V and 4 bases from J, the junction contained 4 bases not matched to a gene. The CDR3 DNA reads TGTGCCAGCAGCTTAGCACAGGGGGTTGTCTATGGCTACACCTTC. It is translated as CASSLAQGVVYGYTF.

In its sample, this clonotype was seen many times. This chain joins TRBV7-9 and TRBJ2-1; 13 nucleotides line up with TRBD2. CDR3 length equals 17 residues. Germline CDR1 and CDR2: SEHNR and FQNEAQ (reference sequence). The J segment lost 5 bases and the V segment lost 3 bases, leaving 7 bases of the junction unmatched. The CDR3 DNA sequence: TGTGCCAGCAGCTTCAGGGCGACTAGCGGGGGGAACAATGAGCAGTTCTTC. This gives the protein CASSFRATSGGNNEQFF.

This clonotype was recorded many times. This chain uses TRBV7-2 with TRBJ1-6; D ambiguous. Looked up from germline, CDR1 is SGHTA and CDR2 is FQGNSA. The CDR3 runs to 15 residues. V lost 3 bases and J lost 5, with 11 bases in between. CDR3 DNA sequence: TGTGCCAGCAGCTTCCCCCCCGGCCATAATTCACCCCTCCACTTT. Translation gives CASSFPPGHNSPLHF. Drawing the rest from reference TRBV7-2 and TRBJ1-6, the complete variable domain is GAGVSQSPSNKVTEKGKDVELRCDPISGHTALYWYRQSLGQGLEFLIYFQGNSAPDKSGLPSDRFSAERTGGSVSTLTIQRTQQEDSAVYLCASSFPPGHNSPLHFGNGTRLTVT.

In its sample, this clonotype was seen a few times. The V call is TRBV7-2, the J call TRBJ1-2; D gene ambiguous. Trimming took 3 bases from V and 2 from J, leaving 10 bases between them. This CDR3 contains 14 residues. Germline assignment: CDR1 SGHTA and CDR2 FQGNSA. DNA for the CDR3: TGTGCCAGCAGCTTTCGGGGAGACAACTATGGCTACACCTTC. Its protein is CASSFRGDNYGYTF.

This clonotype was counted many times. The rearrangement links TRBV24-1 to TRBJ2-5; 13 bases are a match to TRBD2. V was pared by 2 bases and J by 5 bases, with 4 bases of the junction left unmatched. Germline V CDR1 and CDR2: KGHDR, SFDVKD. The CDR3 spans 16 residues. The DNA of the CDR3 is TGTGCCACCAGTGATTGGACTAGCGGGAGTCTGGAGACCCAGTACTTC. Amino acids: CATSDWTSGSLETQYF.

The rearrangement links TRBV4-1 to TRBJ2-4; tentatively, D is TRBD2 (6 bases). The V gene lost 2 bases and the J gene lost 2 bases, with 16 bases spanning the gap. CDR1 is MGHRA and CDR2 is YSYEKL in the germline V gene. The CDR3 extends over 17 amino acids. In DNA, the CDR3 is TGCGCCAGCAGCCAACTAGCGATTCGGGGACCCAAAAACATTCAGTACTTC. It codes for CASSQLAIRGPKNIQYF.

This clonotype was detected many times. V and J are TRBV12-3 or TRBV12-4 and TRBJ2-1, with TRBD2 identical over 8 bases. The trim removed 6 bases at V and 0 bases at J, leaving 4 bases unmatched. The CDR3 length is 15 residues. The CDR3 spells CASSRGTSSYNEQFF. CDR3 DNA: TGTGCCAGCAGCCGCGGGACTAGCTCCTACAATGAGCAGTTCTTC.

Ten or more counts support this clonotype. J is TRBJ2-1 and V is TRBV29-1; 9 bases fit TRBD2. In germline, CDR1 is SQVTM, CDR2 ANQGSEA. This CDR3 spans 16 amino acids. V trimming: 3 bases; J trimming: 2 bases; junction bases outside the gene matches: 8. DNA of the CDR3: TGCAGCGTTGAGGGCGGGAGGGGGGTCACCTACAATGAGCAGTTCTTC. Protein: CSVEGGRGVTYNEQFF.

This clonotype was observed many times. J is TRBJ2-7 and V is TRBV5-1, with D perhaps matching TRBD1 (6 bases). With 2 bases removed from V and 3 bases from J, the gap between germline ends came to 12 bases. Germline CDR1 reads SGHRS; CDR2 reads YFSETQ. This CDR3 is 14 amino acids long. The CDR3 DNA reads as TGCGCCAGCAGCTTTAGGGACACTAACTACGAGCAGTACTTC. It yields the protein CASSFRDTNYEQYF.

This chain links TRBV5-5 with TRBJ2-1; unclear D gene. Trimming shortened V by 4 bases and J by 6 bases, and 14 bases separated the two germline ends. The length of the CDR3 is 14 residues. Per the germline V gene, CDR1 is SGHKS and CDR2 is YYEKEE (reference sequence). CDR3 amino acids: CASSPGSFCNEQFF. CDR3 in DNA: TGTGCCAGCAGCCCTGGTAGCTTCTGCAATGAGCAGTTCTTC.

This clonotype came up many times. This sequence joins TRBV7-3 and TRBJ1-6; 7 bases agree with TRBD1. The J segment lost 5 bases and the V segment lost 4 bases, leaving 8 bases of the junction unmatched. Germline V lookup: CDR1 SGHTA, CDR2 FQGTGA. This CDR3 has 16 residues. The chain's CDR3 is CASSSSGTDDNSPLHF. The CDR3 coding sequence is TGTGCCAGCAGCTCCTCCGGGACAGACGATAATTCACCCCTCCACTTT.

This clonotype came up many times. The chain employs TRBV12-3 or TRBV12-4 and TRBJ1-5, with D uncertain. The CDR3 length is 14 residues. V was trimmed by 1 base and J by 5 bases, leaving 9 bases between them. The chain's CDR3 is CASSLDPRYQPQHF. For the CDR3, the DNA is TGTGCCAGCAGTTTAGACCCTAGGTATCAGCCCCAGCATTTT.

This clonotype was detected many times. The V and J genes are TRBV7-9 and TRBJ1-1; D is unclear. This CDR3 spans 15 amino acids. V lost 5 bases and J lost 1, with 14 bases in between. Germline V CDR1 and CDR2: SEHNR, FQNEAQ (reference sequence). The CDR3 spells CASSPRGTANTEAFF. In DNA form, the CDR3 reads TGTGCCAGCAGCCCACGGGGAACGGCGAACACTGAAGCTTTCTTT.

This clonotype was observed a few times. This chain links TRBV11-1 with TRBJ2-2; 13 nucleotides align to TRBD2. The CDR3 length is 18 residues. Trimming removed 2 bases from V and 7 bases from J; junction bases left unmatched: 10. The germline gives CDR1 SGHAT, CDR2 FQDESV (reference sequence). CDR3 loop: CASSLPGLAGVAGGELFF. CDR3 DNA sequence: TGTGCCAGCAGCTTACCCGGACTAGCGGGAGTCGCTGGCGGGGAGCTGTTTTTT.

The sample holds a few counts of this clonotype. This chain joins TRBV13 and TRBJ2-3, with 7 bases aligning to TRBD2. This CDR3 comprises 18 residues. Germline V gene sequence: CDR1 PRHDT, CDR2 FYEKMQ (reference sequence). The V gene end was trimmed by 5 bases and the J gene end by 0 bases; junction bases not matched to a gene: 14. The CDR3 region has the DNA TGTGCCAGCAGCCCCGGGGGGTCTAGGCCCCACAGCACAGATACGCAGTATTTT. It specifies CASSPGGSRPHSTDTQYF.

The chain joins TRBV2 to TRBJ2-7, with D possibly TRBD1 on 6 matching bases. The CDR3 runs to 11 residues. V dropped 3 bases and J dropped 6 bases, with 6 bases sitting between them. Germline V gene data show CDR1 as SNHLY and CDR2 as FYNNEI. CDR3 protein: CASSDRGEQYF. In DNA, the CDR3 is TGTGCCAGCAGTGACAGGGGCGAGCAGTACTTC.

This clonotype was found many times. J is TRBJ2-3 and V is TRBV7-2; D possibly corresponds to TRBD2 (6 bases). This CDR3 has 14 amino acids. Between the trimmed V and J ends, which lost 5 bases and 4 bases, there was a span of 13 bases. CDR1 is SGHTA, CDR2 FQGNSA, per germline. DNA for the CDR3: TGTGCCAGCAGCCGAGGTCTAGCGTCAGATACGCAGTATTTT. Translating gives CASSRGLASDTQYF.

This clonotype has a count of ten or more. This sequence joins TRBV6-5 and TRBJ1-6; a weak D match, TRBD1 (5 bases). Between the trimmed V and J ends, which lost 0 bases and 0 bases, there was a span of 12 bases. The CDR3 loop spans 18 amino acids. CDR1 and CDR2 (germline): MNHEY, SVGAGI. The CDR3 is CASSYSGGGSSYNSPLHF. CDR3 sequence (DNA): TGTGCCAGCAGTTACTCAGGCGGGGGGAGCTCCTATAATTCACCCCTCCACTTT.